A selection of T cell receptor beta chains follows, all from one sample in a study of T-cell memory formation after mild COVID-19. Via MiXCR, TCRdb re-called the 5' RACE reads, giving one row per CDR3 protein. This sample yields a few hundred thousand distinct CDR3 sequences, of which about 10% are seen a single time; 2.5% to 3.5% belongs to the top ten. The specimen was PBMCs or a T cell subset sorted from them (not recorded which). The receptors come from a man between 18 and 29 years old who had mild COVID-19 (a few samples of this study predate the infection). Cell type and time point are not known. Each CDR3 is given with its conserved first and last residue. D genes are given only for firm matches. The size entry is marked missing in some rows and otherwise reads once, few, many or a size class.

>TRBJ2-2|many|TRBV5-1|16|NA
TGCGCCAGCAGCTTGGCCTCACAGGAGAACACCGGGGAGCTGTTTTTT
CASSLASQENTGELFF
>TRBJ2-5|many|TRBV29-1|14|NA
TGCAGCGTTGAAGGGTTAGGGGGGCTGGAGACCCAGTACTTC
CSVEGLGGLETQYF
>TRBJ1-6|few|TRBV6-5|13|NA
TGTGCCAGCAGTTACGTCGATAATTCACCCCTCCACTTT
CASSYVDNSPLHF
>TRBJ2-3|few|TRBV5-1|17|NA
TGCGCCAGCAGCTGGGCCTCCGGGACTCATTCCACAGATACGCAGTATTTT
CASSWASGTHSTDTQYF
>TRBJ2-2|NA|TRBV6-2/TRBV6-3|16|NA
TGTGCCAGCAGTTACTGGCTGGAGGGAGACACCGGGGAGCTGTTTTTT
CASSYWLEGDTGELFF
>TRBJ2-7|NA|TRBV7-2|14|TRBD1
TGTGCCAGCAGCCCGGGACAGGGTTTTGCCGAGCAGTACTTC
CASSPGQGFAEQYF
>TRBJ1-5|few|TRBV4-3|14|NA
TGCGCCAGCAGCCAACGACTGGGAGGACAGCCCCAGCATTTT
CASSQRLGGQPQHF
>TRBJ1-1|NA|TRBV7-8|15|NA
TGTGCCAGCAGTTCCAGAGCAGGGGTGAACACTGAAGCTTTCTTT
CASSSRAGVNTEAFF
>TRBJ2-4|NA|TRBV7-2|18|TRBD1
TGTGCCAGCAGCGACCGTTTAGGGGCAGGGGGCCATATCGACATTCAGTACTTC
CASSDRLGAGGHIDIQYF
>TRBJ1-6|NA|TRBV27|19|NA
TGTGCCAGCAGACCCCGAGGTCGGGGGTTAAGCTCCTATAATTCACCCCTCCACTTT
CASRPRGRGLSSYNSPLHF
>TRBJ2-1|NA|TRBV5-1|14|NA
TGCGCCAGCAGCTTGGGACTCATCTACAATGAGCAGTTCTTC
CASSLGLIYNEQFF
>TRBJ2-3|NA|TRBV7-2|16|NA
TGTGCCAGCAGCTTACGAGGCGGGCAAAGCACAGATACGCAGTATTTT
CASSLRGGQSTDTQYF
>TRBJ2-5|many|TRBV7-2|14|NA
TGTGCCAGCAGCGTTCAGGGCGGGATGGAGACCCAGTACTTC
CASSVQGGMETQYF
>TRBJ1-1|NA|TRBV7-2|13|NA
TGTGCCAGCAGCTTCCTGAGGAACACTGAAGCTTTCTTT
CASSFLRNTEAFF
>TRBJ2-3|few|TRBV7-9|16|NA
TGTGCCTGTGCCGTTATCGGGGGGACAAGCACAGATACGCAGTATTTT
CACAVIGGTSTDTQYF
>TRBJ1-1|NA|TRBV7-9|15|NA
TGTGCCAGCAGCTTAAGCAGGCGAATGAACACTGAAGCTTTCTTT
CASSLSRRMNTEAFF
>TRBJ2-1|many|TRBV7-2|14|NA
TGTGCCAGCAGCCCCTCGAGGTGGGACAATGAGCAGTTCTTC
CASSPSRWDNEQFF
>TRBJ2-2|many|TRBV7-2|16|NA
TGTGCCAGCAGCGTGGCGGGGGCTCAAAACACCGGGGAGCTGTTTTTT
CASSVAGAQNTGELFF
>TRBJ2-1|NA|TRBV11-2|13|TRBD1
TGTGCCAGCAGCACGGACAGGTACAATGAGCAGTTCTTC
CASSTDRYNEQFF
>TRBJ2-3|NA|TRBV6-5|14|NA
TGTGCCAGCAGCCGTGGATCGCCCGGGGATACGCAGTATTTT
CASSRGSPGDTQYF
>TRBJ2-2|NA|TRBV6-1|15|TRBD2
TGTGCCAGCAGTTTGCGGGGGGGCAGCACCGGGGAGCTGTTTTTT
CASSLRGGSTGELFF
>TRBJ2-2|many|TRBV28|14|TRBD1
TGTGCCAGCTTTGGACAGGGGAGATCCGGGGAGCTGTTTTTT
CASFGQGRSGELFF
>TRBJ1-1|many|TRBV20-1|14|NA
TGCAGTGCTAGAGTCTCCATGGGGAGCACTGAAGCTTTCTTT
CSARVSMGSTEAFF
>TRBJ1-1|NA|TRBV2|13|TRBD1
TGTGCCAGCAGTGATGACAGGGTCACTGAAGCTTTCTTT
CASSDDRVTEAFF
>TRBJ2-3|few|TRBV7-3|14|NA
TGTGCCAGCACGGTAGGGGCTGGCACAGATACGCAGTATTTT
CASTVGAGTDTQYF
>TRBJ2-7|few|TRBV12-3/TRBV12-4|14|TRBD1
TGTGCCAGCACAACCGGGACAGGGGGCCACGAGCAGTACTTC
CASTTGTGGHEQYF
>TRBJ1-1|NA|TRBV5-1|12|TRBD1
TGCGCCAGCAGACCCGGACAGGGTGAAGCTTTCTTT
CASRPGQGEAFF
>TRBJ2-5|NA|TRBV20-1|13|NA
TGCAGTGCTAGATCGGATTGGGCGGGGACCCAGTACTTC
CSARSDWAGTQYF
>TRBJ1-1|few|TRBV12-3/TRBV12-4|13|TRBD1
TGTGCCAGCAGTTTAGTAGGGCAGGGGGAAACTTTCTTT
CASSLVGQGETFF
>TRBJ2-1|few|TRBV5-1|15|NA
TGCGCCAGCAGCTTGTTCCCCGGACTGGACAATGAGCAGTTCTTC
CASSLFPGLDNEQFF
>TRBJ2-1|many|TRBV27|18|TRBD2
TGTGCCAGCAGTTGGGGACTAGCGGGGGGCGGCTCCTACAATGAGCAGTTCTTC
CASSWGLAGGGSYNEQFF
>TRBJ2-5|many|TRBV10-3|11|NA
TGTGCCATCAGTGACCAAGAGACCCAGTACTTC
CAISDQETQYF
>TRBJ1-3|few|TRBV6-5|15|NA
TGTGCCAGCAGCCTCGGACAGCTCTCTGGAAACACCATATATTTT
CASSLGQLSGNTIYF
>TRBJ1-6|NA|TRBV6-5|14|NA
TGTGCCAGCAGTTACTCGATTTGGGGTGCGTCCCTCCACTTT
CASSYSIWGASLHF
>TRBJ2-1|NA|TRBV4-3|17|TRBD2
TGCGCCAGCAGCCAAGAAGTGCGGCGGGGGGGCTACAATGAGCAGTTCTTC
CASSQEVRRGGYNEQFF
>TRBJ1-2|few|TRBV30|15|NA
TGTGCCTGGAGTGTACACAGTAGGGGGTACGGTGGCTACACCTTC
CAWSVHSRGYGGYTF
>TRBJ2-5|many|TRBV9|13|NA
TGTGCCAGCAGCGAGGGGACGGGTGAGACCCAGTACTTC
CASSEGTGETQYF
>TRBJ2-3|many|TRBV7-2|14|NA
TGTGCCAGCAGCTTGGAAGCTAGCACAGATACGCAGTATTTT
CASSLEASTDTQYF
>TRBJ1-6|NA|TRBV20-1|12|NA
TGCAGTGCTAGGCAGGGCTATTCACCCCTCCACTTT
CSARQGYSPLHF
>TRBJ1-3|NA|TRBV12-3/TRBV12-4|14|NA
TGTGCCAGCAGCCCGGTCGACCCAGGAAACACCATATATTTT
CASSPVDPGNTIYF
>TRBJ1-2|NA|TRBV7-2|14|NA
TGTGCCAGCAGCTCACCAGGGACTCCGAAAGGCTACACCTTC
CASSSPGTPKGYTF
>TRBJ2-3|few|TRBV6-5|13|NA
TGTGCCAGCACCGCGGACGGGACAGATACGCAGTATTTT
CASTADGTDTQYF
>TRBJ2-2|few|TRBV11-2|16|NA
TGTGCCAGCAAACCCGGTGGAGGGGCGGCCACCGGGGAGCTGTTTTTT
CASKPGGGAATGELFF
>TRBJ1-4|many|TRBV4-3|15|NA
TGCGCCAGCAGCCGTTCCTCAGGGGCGCGTGAAAAACTGTTTTTT
CASSRSSGAREKLFF
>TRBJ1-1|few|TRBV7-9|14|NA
TGTGCCAGCAGCTTAGTAGGGACCCCCGGAGAAGCTTTCTTT
CASSLVGTPGEAFF
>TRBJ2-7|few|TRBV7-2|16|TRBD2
TGTGCCAGCAGCTTAGCGACTAGCGGGGGGGCGTACGAGCAGTACTTC
CASSLATSGGAYEQYF
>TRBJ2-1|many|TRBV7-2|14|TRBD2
TGTGCCAGCAGCCGTCTAGCGGGGGGATTTGAGCAGTTCTTC
CASSRLAGGFEQFF
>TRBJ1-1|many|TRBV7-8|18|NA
TGTGCCAGCAGCTTACGGGGCAGGCTAGGTAGGACTTTCACTGAAGCTTTCTTT
CASSLRGRLGRTFTEAFF
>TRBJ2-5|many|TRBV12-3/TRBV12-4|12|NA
TGTGCCAGCGGGCTAGACCAAGAGACCCAGTACTTC
CASGLDQETQYF
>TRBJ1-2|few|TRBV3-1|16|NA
TGTGCCAGCAGCCAATCGGGCCTAACCGGCGGTGACGGCTACACCTTC
CASSQSGLTGGDGYTF
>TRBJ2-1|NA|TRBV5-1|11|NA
TGCGCCAGCAGCGGAGATACTGAGCAGTTCTTC
CASSGDTEQFF
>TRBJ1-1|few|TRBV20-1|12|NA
TGCAGTGCTAGAGTACGAGGAACTGAAGCTTTCTTT
CSARVRGTEAFF
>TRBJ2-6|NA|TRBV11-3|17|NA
TGTGCCAGCAGCCCCGGCAGGTACACCACTGGGGCCAACGTCCTGACTTTC
CASSPGRYTTGANVLTF
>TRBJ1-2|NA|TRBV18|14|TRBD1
TGTGCCAGCTCACCAGTACGGGACAGATGGGGCTACACCTTC
CASSPVRDRWGYTF